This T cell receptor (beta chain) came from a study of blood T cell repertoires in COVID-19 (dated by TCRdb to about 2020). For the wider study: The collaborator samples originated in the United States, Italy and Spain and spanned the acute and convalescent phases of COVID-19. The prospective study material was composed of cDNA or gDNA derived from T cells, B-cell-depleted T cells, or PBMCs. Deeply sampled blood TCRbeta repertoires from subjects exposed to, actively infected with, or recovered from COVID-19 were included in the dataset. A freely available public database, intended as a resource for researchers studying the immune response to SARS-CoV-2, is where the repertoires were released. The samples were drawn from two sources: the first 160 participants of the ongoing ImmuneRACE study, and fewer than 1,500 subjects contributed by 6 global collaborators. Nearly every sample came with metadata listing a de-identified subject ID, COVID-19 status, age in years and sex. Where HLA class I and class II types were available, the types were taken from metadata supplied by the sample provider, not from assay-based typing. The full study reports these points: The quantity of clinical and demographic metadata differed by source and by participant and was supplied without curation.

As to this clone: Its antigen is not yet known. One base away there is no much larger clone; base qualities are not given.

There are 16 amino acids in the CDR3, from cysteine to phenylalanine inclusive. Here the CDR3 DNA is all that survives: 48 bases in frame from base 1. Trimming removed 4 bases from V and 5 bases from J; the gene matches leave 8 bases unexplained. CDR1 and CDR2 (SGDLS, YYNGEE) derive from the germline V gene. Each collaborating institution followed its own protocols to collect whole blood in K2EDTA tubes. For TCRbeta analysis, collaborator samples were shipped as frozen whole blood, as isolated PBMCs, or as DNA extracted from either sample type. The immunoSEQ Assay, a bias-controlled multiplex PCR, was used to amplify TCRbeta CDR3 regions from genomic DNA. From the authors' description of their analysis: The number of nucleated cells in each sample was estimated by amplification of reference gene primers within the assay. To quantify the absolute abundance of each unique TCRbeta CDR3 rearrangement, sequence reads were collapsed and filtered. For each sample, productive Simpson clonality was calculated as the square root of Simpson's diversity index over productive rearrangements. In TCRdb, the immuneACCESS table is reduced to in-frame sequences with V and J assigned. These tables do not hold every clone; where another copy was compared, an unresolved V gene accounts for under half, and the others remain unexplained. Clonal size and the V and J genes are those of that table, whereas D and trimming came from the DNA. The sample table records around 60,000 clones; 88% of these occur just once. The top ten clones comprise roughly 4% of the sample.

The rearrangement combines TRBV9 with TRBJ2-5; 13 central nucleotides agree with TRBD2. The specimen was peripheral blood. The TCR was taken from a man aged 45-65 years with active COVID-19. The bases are TGTGCCAGCAGCATACTAGCGGGGGGGCCAGGGGAGACCCAGTACTTC. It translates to CASSILAGGPGETQYF.